The rows below give T cell receptor beta chains drawn from one sample of a study of shared clonotypes between healthy human individuals. Profiling relied on immunoSEQ multiplex PCR, and the TCRdb table lists in-frame clones only, not all of them. Among hundreds of thousands of clones listed, roughly 95% were seen once. Sequenced sample: naive CD8+ T cells sorted from blood. The source is a woman aged 30 to 39 in good health. CDR3s include the opening cysteine and the closing phenylalanine or tryptophan. Each record gives: D gene, clone size, V gene, J gene, CDR3 protein, CDR3 DNA. D genes are given only for firm matches. Some rows mark clone size as missing; the rest say once, few, many or name a class of expanded clone.

TRBD2,-,TRBV11-1,TRBJ2-7,CASSLELSGRDYEQYF,TGTGCCAGCAGCTTAGAATTGAGCGGGAGGGACTACGAGCAGTACTTC
-,-,TRBV29-1,TRBJ2-7,CSVAGGRVPSYEQYF,TGCAGCGTTGCCGGGGGGCGGGTTCCCTCCTACGAGCAGTACTTC
TRBD1,-,TRBV5-1,TRBJ2-7,CASSLAGTGAYEQYF,TGCGCCAGCAGCCTCGCCGGGACAGGGGCCTACGAGCAGTACTTC
-,-,TRBV5-6,TRBJ2-5,CASSRNIMWDQTQYF,TGTGCCAGCAGCAGAAACATAATGTGGGATCAGACCCAGTACTTC
-,once,TRBV9,TRBJ2-1,CASSVDSLFYNEQFF,TGTGCCAGCAGCGTAGATAGTCTCTTTTACAATGAGCAGTTCTTC
-,-,TRBV28,TRBJ2-1,CASSQGGMGYNEQFF,TGTGCCAGCAGCCAGGGGGGGATGGGGTACAATGAGCAGTTCTTC
-,-,TRBV7-9,TRBJ2-3,CASDFGGHTDTQYF,TGTGCCAGTGATTTCGGGGGGCACACAGATACGCAGTATTTT
-,once,TRBV10-3,TRBJ2-1,CAISEVGWWGSEAESSYNEQFF,TGTGCCATCAGTGAGGTGGGATGGTGGGGCTCCGAAGCGGAGAGCTCCTACAATGAGCAGTTCTTC
TRBD2,once,TRBV7-8,TRBJ2-7,CASSLAGTTGVYEQYF,TGTGCCAGCAGCTTAGCGGGGACTACCGGGGTCTACGAGCAGTACTTC
-,-,TRBV30,TRBJ1-3,CASVTVRRNTIYF,TGTGCCTCCGTAACGGTCAGGAGAAACACCATATATTTT
-,-,TRBV13,TRBJ2-3,CASSPGFGATDTQYF,TGTGCCAGCAGCCCGGGGTTTGGGGCCACAGATACGCAGTATTTT
-,once,TRBV2,TRBJ1-1,CASSPRGEDTEAFF,TGTGCCAGCAGCCCGAGGGGGGAGGACACTGAAGCTTTCTTT
-,-,TRBV27,TRBJ1-1,CASGRRESTEAFF,TGTGCCAGCGGTAGGCGGGAGAGCACTGAAGCTTTCTTT
-,-,TRBV6-5,TRBJ2-3,CASSPSVHTDTQYF,TGTGCCAGCAGTCCCTCAGTTCACACAGATACGCAGTATTTT
TRBD2,once,TRBV27,TRBJ2-1,CASRLGGSGYEQFF,TGTGCCAGCAGACTCGGGGGGAGTGGGTATGAGCAGTTCTTC
TRBD1,once,TRBV29-1,TRBJ2-1,CSVLQGEDEQFF,TGCAGCGTACTACAGGGGGAGGATGAGCAGTTCTTC
-,-,TRBV27,TRBJ2-7,CASSRARGAGISYEQYF,TGTGCCAGCAGCCGGGCTAGGGGCGCAGGGATCTCCTACGAGCAGTACTTC
-,-,TRBV27,TRBJ2-7,CASSQGLGAAPHSEQYF,TGTGCCAGCAGCCAAGGTCTAGGGGCCGCTCCCCATTCGGAGCAGTACTTC
-,-,TRBV29-1,TRBJ2-1,CRVRSGLNEQFF,TGCAGGGTGCGGAGCGGACTCAATGAGCAGTTCTTC
-,-,TRBV27,TRBJ2-3,CASSPPGESTDTQYF,TGTGCCAGCAGCCCCCCCGGGGAAAGCACAGATACGCAGTATTTT
-,-,TRBV28,TRBJ1-1,CASTIGGGEAFF,TGTGCCAGCACCATTGGAGGGGGTGAAGCTTTCTTT
-,-,TRBV28,TRBJ2-1,CASSLNIRTSYNEQFF,TGTGCCAGCAGTCTCAATATAAGGACTTCCTACAATGAGCAGTTCTTC
TRBD2,-,TRBV7-2,TRBJ2-7,CASSSSVTSAHEQYF,TGTGCCAGCAGCTCCTCCGTGACTAGCGCCCACGAGCAGTACTTC
TRBD1,-,TRBV5-4,TRBJ1-3,CASSLGQGQGNTIYF,TGTGCCAGCAGCCTAGGACAGGGGCAAGGAAACACCATATATTTT
-,-,TRBV10-3,TRBJ2-7,CAISDVVEHYEQYF,TGTGCCATCAGTGATGTTGTCGAACACTACGAGCAGTACTTC
TRBD2,-,TRBV27,TRBJ2-1,CASRKTSATIYHEQFF,TGTGCCAGCAGAAAGACTAGCGCGACGATTTACCATGAGCAGTTCTTC
TRBD2,-,TRBV27,TRBJ2-1,CASSSGTSGSNEQFF,TGTGCCAGCAGTTCCGGGACTAGCGGAAGCAATGAGCAGTTCTTC
TRBD1,-,TRBV27,TRBJ2-7,CASSFSPGQGLWGEYF,TGTGCCAGCAGTTTCTCTCCGGGACAGGGCCTTTGGGGGGAGTACTTC
-,-,TRBV28,TRBJ2-2,CATWGGELFF,TGTGCCACCTGGGGCGGGGAGCTGTTTTTT
TRBD1,-,TRBV7-8,TRBJ1-5,CASSRGTDNQPQHF,TGTGCCAGCAGCCGCGGGACAGACAATCAGCCCCAGCATTTT
-,once,TRBV10-1,TRBJ2-4,CASSEGLAKNIQYF,TGCGCCAGCAGTGAAGGTCTAGCCAAAAACATTCAGTACTTC
-,-,TRBV9,TRBJ1-6,CASSSYNSPLHF,TGTGCCAGCAGCAGCTATAATTCACCCCTCCACTTT
-,-,TRBV5-6,TRBJ2-7,CASSLSGPLFSYEQYF,TGTGCCAGCAGCTTATCGGGGCCGCTATTCTCCTACGAGCAGTACTTC
TRBD2,-,TRBV7-9,TRBJ2-1,CASSFGTSGISYNEQFF,TGTGCCAGCAGCTTTGGGACTAGCGGGATTTCCTACAATGAGCAGTTCTTC
-,-,TRBV16,TRBJ1-5,CASSQSGGPRPQPQHF,TGTGCCAGCAGCCAATCGGGCGGACCTAGACCTCAGCCCCAGCATTTT
TRBD1,-,TRBV6-5,TRBJ1-1,CASSSGTGALRAFF,TGTGCCAGCAGCTCCGGGACAGGGGCCCTGAGGGCTTTCTTT
-,-,TRBV10-3,TRBJ2-7,CAISKNTGTAFYEQYF,TGTGCCATCAGTAAAAATACCGGGACGGCCTTCTACGAGCAGTACTTC
-,-,TRBV11-2,TRBJ2-7,CASSSGLPYEQYF,TGTGCCAGCAGCTCGGGACTTCCCTACGAGCAGTACTTC
-,-,TRBV19,TRBJ2-5,CASRARVGRETQYF,TGTGCCAGTAGAGCCCGGGTCGGACGGGAGACCCAGTACTTC
-,-,TRBV27,TRBJ2-6,CASSVSSGANVLTF,TGTGCCAGCAGTGTTAGCTCTGGGGCCAACGTCCTGACTTTC
-,-,TRBV9,TRBJ2-3,CASSVEGWRRDTQYF,TGTGCCAGCAGCGTAGAAGGATGGAGGAGAGATACGCAGTATTTT
TRBD2,-,TRBV11-2,TRBJ2-5,CASSFSSGRIQETQYF,TGTGCCAGCAGCTTTTCTAGCGGGAGGATCCAAGAGACCCAGTACTTC
TRBD1,once,TRBV28,TRBJ2-3,CASSRDSSDTQYF,TGTGCCAGCAGCCGGGACAGTTCAGATACGCAGTATTTT
TRBD2,-,TRBV27,TRBJ2-1,CASSKRLAGGYEQFF,TGTGCCAGCAGCAAGAGACTAGCGGGAGGTTATGAGCAGTTCTTC
-,-,TRBV2,TRBJ2-7,CASSEVDEYEQYF,TGTGCCAGCAGTGAAGTAGATGAGTACGAGCAGTACTTC
TRBD2,-,TRBV5-4,TRBJ2-2,CASSLELAGGTGELFF,TGTGCCAGCAGCTTGGAGCTAGCGGGAGGTACCGGGGAGCTGTTTTTT
-,-,TRBV28,TRBJ2-2,CASTTMRESAAGELFF,TGTGCCAGCACAACCATGAGGGAGTCGGCGGCCGGGGAGCTGTTTTTT
-,-,TRBV6-5,TRBJ2-4,CASSPGVAENIQYF,TGTGCCAGCAGCCCCGGTGTAGCGGAAAACATTCAGTACTTC
TRBD2,-,TRBV5-1,TRBJ2-1,CASSLWASGRADEQFF,TGCGCCAGCAGCTTGTGGGCCAGCGGGAGGGCAGATGAGCAGTTCTTC
-,-,TRBV5-4,TRBJ2-7,CASSPARGLLEQYF,TGTGCCAGCAGCCCCGCCCGGGGACTGCTCGAGCAGTACTTC
-,-,TRBV7-8,TRBJ2-5,CASSLAGGGARRWETQYF,TGTGCCAGCAGCTTAGCGGGTGGCGGGGCGCGCCGGTGGGAGACCCAGTACTTC
-,-,TRBV29-1,TRBJ2-1,CSVDGPWEQFF,TGCAGCGTTGACGGCCCTTGGGAGCAGTTCTTC
TRBD2,-,TRBV27,TRBJ2-7,CASSLGTSGRDEQYF,TGTGCCAGCAGTTTAGGGACTAGCGGGAGGGACGAGCAGTACTTC
-,-,TRBV11-2,TRBJ2-7,CASSLVGVGSGYEQYF,TGTGCCAGCAGCTTAGTTGGAGTAGGGTCGGGTTACGAGCAGTACTTC